A selection of T cell receptor beta chains follows, all from one sample in a study of T-cell memory formation after mild COVID-19. TCRdb passed the 5' RACE reads through MiXCR, listing each CDR3 protein once. In the table there are about 240,000 distinct CDR3 sequences, 8% to 10% of which are singletons. The sample comprised PBMCs or a T cell subset sorted from them (not recorded which). These receptors were taken from a man aged 18 to 30 who had mild COVID-19 (a few samples of this study predate the infection). Cell type and time point are not known. CDR3s include the opening cysteine and the closing phenylalanine or tryptophan. Fields, in order: V gene, D gene, J gene, clone size, CDR3 DNA, CDR3 protein. A D gene is named only where the DNA matches it firmly. Some rows mark clone size as missing; the rest say once, few, many or name a class of expanded clone.

TRBV6-6	.	TRBJ2-2	.	TGTGCCAGCAGCCGCGGGACGGTCGCGAACACCGGGGAGCTGTTTTTT	CASSRGTVANTGELFF
TRBV6-2/TRBV6-3	.	TRBJ2-2	.	TGTGCCAGCAGCCCCCCTTTTGAGGCTGACACCGGGGAGCTGTTTTTT	CASSPPFEADTGELFF
TRBV5-1	TRBD1	TRBJ2-5	.	TGCGCCAGCAACGGACAGGGCGGAGAGACCCAGTACTTC	CASNGQGGETQYF
TRBV7-2	.	TRBJ1-4	.	TGTGCCAGCAGAAAAACTGAAAAACTGTTTTTT	CASRKTEKLFF
TRBV28	.	TRBJ2-5	.	TGTGCCAGCAGTTTGACAGAGCCTAAAGAGACCCAGTACTTC	CASSLTEPKETQYF
TRBV5-1	.	TRBJ1-1	few	TGCGCCAGCAACAGGGACAAGCCGGGCACTGAAGCTTTCTTT	CASNRDKPGTEAFF
TRBV6-5	TRBD1	TRBJ2-2	many	TGTGCCAGCAGGGGGGACAGGGGGAGGTACACCGGGGAGCTGTTTTTT	CASRGDRGRYTGELFF
TRBV7-2	.	TRBJ2-3	few	TGTGCCAGCAGCCAAGGGGGGTTCGCAGATACGCAGTATTTT	CASSQGGFADTQYF
TRBV6-5	.	TRBJ1-4	.	TGTGCCAGCAGTAGGGGGGTTACCCACAATGAAAAACTGTTTTTT	CASSRGVTHNEKLFF
TRBV12-3/TRBV12-4	TRBD2	TRBJ2-1	few	TGTGCCAGCAGCGACCCCCTAGCGGGGGGGTACAATGAGCAGTTCTTC	CASSDPLAGGYNEQFF
TRBV7-9	.	TRBJ2-7	many	TGTGCCAGCAGCGCAAAGACGCGGACCTACGAGCAGTACTTC	CASSAKTRTYEQYF
TRBV2	.	TRBJ1-2	many	TGTGCCAGCAGTGTAACGGAACTAGATGGCTACACCTTC	CASSVTELDGYTF
TRBV5-1	.	TRBJ2-3	few	TGCGCCAGCAGCTCCCGGATATCGACGCCGCCAGATACGCAGTATTTT	CASSSRISTPPDTQYF
TRBV6-6	TRBD1	TRBJ1-3	.	TGTGCCAGCAGTTCCGAACGCTCGGGACAGCATTCTGACTCTGGAAACACCATATATTTT	CASSSERSGQHSDSGNTIYF
TRBV19	TRBD1	TRBJ1-5	few	TGTGCCAGTAGTCCAAAGACAGGGCGACAGCCCCAGCATTTT	CASSPKTGRQPQHF
TRBV3-1	TRBD1	TRBJ2-7	.	TGTGCCAGCAGCCCAGGACAGGGGGCCGTCAACGAGCAGTACTTC	CASSPGQGAVNEQYF
TRBV6-5	.	TRBJ2-7	few	TGTGCCAGCGCGACATCCAAGGGCTACGAGCAGTACTTC	CASATSKGYEQYF
TRBV12-3/TRBV12-4	TRBD2	TRBJ2-5	many	TGTGCCAGCAATCCGAGCGGGGGATCCCAAGAGACCCAGTACTTC	CASNPSGGSQETQYF
TRBV2	.	TRBJ1-1	few	TGTGCCAGCAGTGAACACAGGAACACTGAAGCTTTCTTT	CASSEHRNTEAFF
TRBV4-1	TRBD1	TRBJ1-5	few	TGCGCCAGCAGCCTAGGACAGGGATCATATCAGCCCCAGCATTTT	CASSLGQGSYQPQHF
TRBV28	.	TRBJ1-3	few	TGTGCCAGCAGCGAACAGGGATCAGCCATATATTTT	CASSEQGSAIYF
TRBV18	TRBD2	TRBJ2-3	few	TGTGCCACCATCCCCCCGGGACTAGCGTCACATACGCAGTATTTT	CATIPPGLASHTQYF
TRBV7-2	.	TRBJ2-5	.	TGTGCCAGCAGCCCACTATGGGGGGCAGAGACCCAGTACTTC	CASSPLWGAETQYF
TRBV12-3/TRBV12-4	.	TRBJ2-7	few	TGTGCCAGCACAAAGGGAACCTCCTACGAGCAGTACTTC	CASTKGTSYEQYF
TRBV5-1	.	TRBJ2-3	.	TGCGCCAGCAACGTGGGGGGGCAAGATACGCAGTATTTT	CASNVGGQDTQYF
TRBV4-1	TRBD2	TRBJ2-5	once	TGCGCCAGCAGCACACCCGGGCGGGGGGAGACCCAGTACTTC	CASSTPGRGETQYF
TRBV27	.	TRBJ2-7	.	TGTGCCACCAACATGAGATACGAGCAGTACTTC	CATNMRYEQYF
TRBV5-1	.	TRBJ1-4	.	TGCGCCAGCAGCTTGGGGACCTATAATGAAAAACTGTTTTTT	CASSLGTYNEKLFF
TRBV20-1	TRBD1	TRBJ2-3	.	TGCAGTGCCCCGGACAGGGGTGTTTTGGATACGCAGTATTTT	CSAPDRGVLDTQYF
TRBV6-2/TRBV6-3	TRBD1	TRBJ1-1	many	TGTGCCAGCAGCCTGACAGGGCTGAACACTGAAGCTTTCTTT	CASSLTGLNTEAFF
TRBV10-3	.	TRBJ1-1	.	TGTGCCATCAGTGATTTGGGGGGTCTGAGGAACACTGAAGCTTTCTTT	CAISDLGGLRNTEAFF
TRBV10-3	TRBD2	TRBJ2-1	few	TGTGCCATCAGTGAGAGCGGGGGGTCCAATGAGCAGTTCTTC	CAISESGGSNEQFF
TRBV5-6	TRBD1	TRBJ1-5	once	TGTGCCAGCAGCTTCGGACAGGCGGAATGGCCCCAGCATTTT	CASSFGQAEWPQHF
TRBV5-1	.	TRBJ1-2	.	TGCGCCAGCAGCTTACTGGACGGCTATGGCTACACCTTC	CASSLLDGYGYTF
TRBV6-5	.	TRBJ1-2	.	TGTGCCAGCAGTGGTACGGAAGGGACATATGGCTACACCTTC	CASSGTEGTYGYTF
TRBV4-3	.	TRBJ2-1	.	TGCGCCAGCAGCCAAGTTAAGGGGAACAATGAGCAGTTCTTC	CASSQVKGNNEQFF
TRBV20-1	TRBD2	TRBJ2-5	few	TGCAGTGCTAGTCGCGGGGGGGCCAGGGAGACCCAGTACTTC	CSASRGGARETQYF
TRBV6-6	.	TRBJ2-2	once	TGTGCCAGCAATATGGCGCGAGTAATGGGGGAGCTGTTTTTT	CASNMARVMGELFF
TRBV30	.	TRBJ2-2	.	TGTGCCTGGAGTGTAGACAGACCAGACACCGGGGAGCTGTTTTTT	CAWSVDRPDTGELFF
TRBV18	.	TRBJ2-6	few	TGTGCCAGCTCACCACCCGGCGTGGCAGGGCTAATATCTGGGGCCAACGTCCTGACTTTC	CASSPPGVAGLISGANVLTF
TRBV3-1	.	TRBJ2-5	few	TGTGCCAGCAGCCCGCGGGCTAGCGATCAAGAGACCCAGTACTTC	CASSPRASDQETQYF
TRBV5-6	TRBD1	TRBJ2-2	few	TGTGCCAGCAGCTTGTTAAGTGACAGGGGCGCTGGGGAGCTGTTTTTT	CASSLLSDRGAGELFF
TRBV5-6	.	TRBJ1-2	few	TGTGCCAGCAGCTTTCCGCAGGGGAACTATGGCTACACCTTC	CASSFPQGNYGYTF
TRBV5-1	.	TRBJ1-2	.	TGCGCCAGCAGCTTGGACAGAAGAGGCTACACCTTC	CASSLDRRGYTF
TRBV12-3/TRBV12-4	.	TRBJ2-1	few	TGTGCCTGCATACACCCGGGGGCCCCCTTTGGTGAGCAGTTCTTC	CACIHPGAPFGEQFF
TRBV7-2	TRBD2	TRBJ2-2	few	TGTGCCAGCAGCCAGACCCGTCGGGGGGGCGGGGAGCTGTTTTTT	CASSQTRRGGGELFF
TRBV7-9	.	TRBJ1-5	.	TGTGCCAGCAGCTTACCAGTCTACAGGGTTAGCAATCAGCCCCAGCATTTT	CASSLPVYRVSNQPQHF
TRBV30	.	TRBJ1-1	.	TGTGCCTGGAGTGTATCTAACACTGAAGCTTTCTTT	CAWSVSNTEAFF
TRBV20-1	.	TRBJ1-1	few	TGCAGTGCTCGCCAGGTCGGGAGTACTGAAGCTTTCTTT	CSARQVGSTEAFF
TRBV19	TRBD1	TRBJ2-3	.	TGTGCCAGTAGTAGTGACAGGGGAAGGACAGATACGCAGTATTTT	CASSSDRGRTDTQYF
TRBV12-3/TRBV12-4	.	TRBJ1-6	.	TGTGCCAGCAGTTTCTCCGCAGGGTATTCACCCCTCCACTTT	CASSFSAGYSPLHF